This T cell receptor (beta chain) appears in the sequencing data of a study of blood T cells in healthy people across ages. For the study at large: Capture via template switching afforded approximately one barcoded beta molecule per two T cells.

Germline assignment: CDR1 LGHNA and CDR2 YNFKEQ. The CDR3 runs to 15 residues. Study results and caveats: Nothing was known about donor CMV status, and this possibly confounded expanded clonotype changes. Diversity estimates from one million T cells were considered underestimates. Measured against age, TCR beta diversity per million T cells decreased in a roughly linear manner.

Remarks on this clonotype: Its matching antigen is unknown. The junction departs from germline at one end; a sequencing error may be responsible.

The use of a sample-barcoded 5' primer and a J-beta primer mix characterized a second PCR of roughly 7 to 12 cycles. TCRdb redid the calling of the 5' RACE reads with MiXCR, one entry per CDR3 protein. The data show some 1.6 million distinct CDR3 sequences, with around 35% seen just once and around 11% held by the top ten. The clonotype was recovered from a woman in her twenties or thirties in good health. Sequencing input: blood. This rearrangement joins TRBV4-2 to TRBJ2-7; possible D gene TRBD1, 6 bases. CDR3 in amino acids: CAGSQEGRGSYEQYF. CDR3 nucleotides: TGTGCCGGCAGCCAAGAGGGCAGGGGATCCTACGAGCAGTACTTC.